This T cell receptor beta chain emerged from a study of T cells in Graves' hyperthyroidism and ophthalmopathy. Stable Graves' hyperthyroidism denoted no ophthalmopathy progression over 18 months. Clinical symptoms, serum thyroxine, TRAb, thyroid ultrasound and orbital computed tomography informed diagnoses. Amplification targeted TCR beta CDR3 regions from RNA transcripts. The primer set for the first-round RT-PCR of the TCR CDR3 was HTBI. TCRdb reprocessed the multiplex PCR reads with MiXCR, giving one entry per CDR3 protein. The profile covers 500,000 to 750,000 distinct CDR3 sequences, with around a sixth appearing a single time and roughly 6.6% taken by the ten largest. Study observations and caveats: Before onset, ophthalmopathy was predicted by the model a median about 6.2 months earlier. Blood also contained most expanded thyroid clonotypes above 0.001.

This clonotype occurred many times. Its antigen is still unknown. Germline V lookup: CDR1 KGHDR, CDR2 SFDVKD. The germline V and J ends were trimmed by 9 bases and 4 bases, with 11 bases remaining between them. This CDR3 comprises 12 residues. The chain uses TRBV24-1 and TRBJ2-5; a possible D gene is TRBD1 (5 bases). The TCR was taken from a woman in her twenties or thirties with Graves' hyperthyroidism. Sequenced material: blood. CDR3: CATQGGRETQYF. The CDR3 DNA follows: TGTGCCACCCAGGGCGGTCGAGAGACCCAGTACTTC.